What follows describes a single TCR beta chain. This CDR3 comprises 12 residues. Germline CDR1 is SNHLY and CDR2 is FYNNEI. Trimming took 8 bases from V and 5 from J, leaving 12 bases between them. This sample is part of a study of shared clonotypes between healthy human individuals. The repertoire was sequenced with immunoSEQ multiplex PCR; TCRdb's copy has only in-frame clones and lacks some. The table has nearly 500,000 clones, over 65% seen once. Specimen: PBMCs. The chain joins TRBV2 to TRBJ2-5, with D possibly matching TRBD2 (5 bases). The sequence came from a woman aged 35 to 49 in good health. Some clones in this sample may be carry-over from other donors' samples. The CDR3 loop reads CASSLAAETQYF. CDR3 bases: TGTGCCAGCTCCCTAGCCGCGGAGACCCAGTACTTC.